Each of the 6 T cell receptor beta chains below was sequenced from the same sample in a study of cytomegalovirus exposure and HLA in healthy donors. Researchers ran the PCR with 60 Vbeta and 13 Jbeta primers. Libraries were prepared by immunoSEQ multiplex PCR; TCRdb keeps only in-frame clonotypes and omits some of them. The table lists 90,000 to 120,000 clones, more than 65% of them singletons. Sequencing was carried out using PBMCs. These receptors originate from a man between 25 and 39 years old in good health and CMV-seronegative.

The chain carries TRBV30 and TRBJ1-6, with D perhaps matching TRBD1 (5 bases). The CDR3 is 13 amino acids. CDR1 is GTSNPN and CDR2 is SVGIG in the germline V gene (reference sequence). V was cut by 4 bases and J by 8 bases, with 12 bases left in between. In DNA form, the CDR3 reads TGTGCCTGGAAGGGGTTTTGGGATTCACCCCTCCACTTT. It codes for CAWKGFWDSPLHF. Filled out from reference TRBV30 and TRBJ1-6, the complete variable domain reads SQTIHQWPATLVQPVGSPLSLECTVEGTSNPNLYWYRQAAGRGLQLLFYSVGIGQISSEVPQNLSASRPQDRQFILSSKKLLLSDSGFYLCAWKGFWDSPLHFGNGTRLTVT.

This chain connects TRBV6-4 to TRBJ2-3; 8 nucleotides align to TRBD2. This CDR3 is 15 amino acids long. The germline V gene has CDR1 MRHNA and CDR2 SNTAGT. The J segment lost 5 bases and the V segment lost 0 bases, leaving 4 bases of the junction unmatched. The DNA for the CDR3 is TGTGCCAGCAGTGACTCAGCGGGGGAGGGAGATACGCAGTATTTT. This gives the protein CASSDSAGEGDTQYF.

CDR3: CAWRVSLYEQYF. The CDR3 DNA reads TGTGCCTGGAGGGTGTCACTTTACGAGCAGTACTTC. This chain links TRBV30 with TRBJ2-7; no clear D gene. The V gene's germline CDR1 is GTSNPN and CDR2 SVGIG (reference sequence). V lost 3 bases and J lost 4, with 10 bases in between. The CDR3 runs to 12 residues.

The CDR3: CASSLGGTGYTF. The CDR3 DNA reads TGTGCCAGCAGTTTAGGAGGGACCGGCTACACCTTC. The J gene is TRBJ1-2, the V gene TRBV27; D perhaps matches TRBD1 (5 bases). Germline V gene sequence: CDR1 MNHEY, CDR2 SMNVEV (reference sequence). V gave up 2 bases and J gave up 8 bases, with 9 bases separating them. CDR3 length: 12 amino acids.

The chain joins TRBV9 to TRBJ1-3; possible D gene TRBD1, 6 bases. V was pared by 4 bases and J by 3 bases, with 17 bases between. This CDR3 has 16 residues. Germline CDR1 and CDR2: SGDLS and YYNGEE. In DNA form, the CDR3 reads TGTGCCAGCAGCCTAGCCGGCAGGGGTGGTGGAAACACCATATATTTT. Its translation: CASSLAGRGGGNTIYF.

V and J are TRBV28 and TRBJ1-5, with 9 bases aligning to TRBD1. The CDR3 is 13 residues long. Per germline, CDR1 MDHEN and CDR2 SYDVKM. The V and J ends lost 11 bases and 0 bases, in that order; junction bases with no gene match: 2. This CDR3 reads CAGQGISNQPQHF. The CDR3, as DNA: TGTGCCGGACAGGGGATTAGCAATCAGCCCCAGCATTTT.